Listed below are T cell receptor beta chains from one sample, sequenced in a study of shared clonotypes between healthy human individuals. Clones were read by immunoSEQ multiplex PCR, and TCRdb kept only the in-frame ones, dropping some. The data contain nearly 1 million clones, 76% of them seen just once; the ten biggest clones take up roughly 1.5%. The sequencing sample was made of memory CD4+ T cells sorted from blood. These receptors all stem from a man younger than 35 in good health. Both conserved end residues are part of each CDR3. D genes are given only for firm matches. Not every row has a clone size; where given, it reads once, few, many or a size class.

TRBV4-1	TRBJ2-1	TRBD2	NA	TGCGCCAGCAGCCAAAGCCCACGGACTAGCGGGAGTAGGGGAACCTACAATGAGCAGTTCTTC	CASSQSPRTSGSRGTYNEQFF
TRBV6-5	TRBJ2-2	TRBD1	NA	TGTGCCAGCAGTTTACAGGGGTCCACCGGGGAGCTGTTTTTT	CASSLQGSTGELFF
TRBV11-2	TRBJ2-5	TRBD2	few	TGTGCCAGCAGCCCTAGCGGGAGGGCGCAAGAGACCCAGTACTTC	CASSPSGRAQETQYF
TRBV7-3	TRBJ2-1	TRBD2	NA	TGTGCCAGCAGCTCCGCCCGGGGAGGGGCCTACAATGAGCAGTTCTTC	CASSSARGGAYNEQFF
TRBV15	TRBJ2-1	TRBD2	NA	TGTGCCACCAGCAGAGGACTAGCGATCGACAATGAGCAGTTCTTC	CATSRGLAIDNEQFF
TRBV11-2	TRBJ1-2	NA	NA	TGTGCCAGCAGCTTGCAGAACTATGGCTACACCTTC	CASSLQNYGYTF
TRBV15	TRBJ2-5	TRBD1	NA	TGTGCCACCAGCCCCCATCGGGGACAGCAAGAGACCCAGTACTTC	CATSPHRGQQETQYF
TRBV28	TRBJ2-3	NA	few	TGTGCCAGCAGCCTAAAGACAGGAAACCCTTACACAGATACGCAGTATTTT	CASSLKTGNPYTDTQYF
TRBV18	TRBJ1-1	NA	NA	TGTGCCAGCTCACCACAGACAGGGAACACTGAAGCTTTCTTT	CASSPQTGNTEAFF
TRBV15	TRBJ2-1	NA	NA	TGTGCCACCAGCAGTTCTCGGCTAGGGGAAGACAATGAGCAGTTCTTC	CATSSSRLGEDNEQFF
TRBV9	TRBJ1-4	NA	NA	TGTGCCAGCAGCTTCCGCGCCTCAACTAATGAAAAACTGTTTTTT	CASSFRASTNEKLFF
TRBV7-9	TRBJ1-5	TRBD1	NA	TGTGCCAGCAGCCACCACGGGACAGGGATAAATCAGCCCCAGCATTTT	CASSHHGTGINQPQHF
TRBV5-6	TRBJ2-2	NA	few	TGTGCCAGCAGTAAACAGTACACCGGGGAGCTGTTTTTT	CASSKQYTGELFF
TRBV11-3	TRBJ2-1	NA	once	TGTGCCAGCAGCTTAGGGGCAGTCCATCGGCATGAGCAGTTCTTC	CASSLGAVHRHEQFF
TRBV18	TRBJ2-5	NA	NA	TGTGCCAGCTCACCCCCTCGGGGACGGATCCAAGAGACCCAGTACTTC	CASSPPRGRIQETQYF
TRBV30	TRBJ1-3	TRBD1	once	TGTGCCTGGACCCGACAGGGGGTAGACACCATATATTTT	CAWTRQGVDTIYF
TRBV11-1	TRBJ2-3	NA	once	TGTGCCAGCAGCCTGGACACACATACGCAGTATTTT	CASSLDTHTQYF
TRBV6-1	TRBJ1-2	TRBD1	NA	TGTGCCAGCAGTGAATGGCAGGGGGCTGTCTATGGCTACACCTTC	CASSEWQGAVYGYTF
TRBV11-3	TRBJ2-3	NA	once	TGTGCCAGCAGCTTAAGGGGAGTTGGGAACACAGATACGCAGTATTTT	CASSLRGVGNTDTQYF
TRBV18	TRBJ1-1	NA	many	TGTGCCAGCTCACCTGGCACTGAAGCTTTCTTT	CASSPGTEAFF
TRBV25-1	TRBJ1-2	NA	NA	TGTGCCAGAGCATCTCCCAATCCAGAATATGGCTACACCTTC	CARASPNPEYGYTF
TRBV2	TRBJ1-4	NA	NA	TGTGCCAGCCGCAGTCGGTTAGAAAAACTGTTTTTT	CASRSRLEKLFF
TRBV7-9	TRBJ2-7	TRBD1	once	TGTGCCAGCAGCCCCCGACAGGGATCGTCCTACGAGCAGTACTTC	CASSPRQGSSYEQYF
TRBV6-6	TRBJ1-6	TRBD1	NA	TGTGCCAGCAGCCCCGGACAGGGGCTTAACTCACCCCTCCACTTT	CASSPGQGLNSPLHF
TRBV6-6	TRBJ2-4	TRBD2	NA	TGTGCCAGCAGAGCGGGGAGTGAGGGAAACATTCAGTACTTC	CASRAGSEGNIQYF
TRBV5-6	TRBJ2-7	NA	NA	TGTGCCAGCAGCTTGGCCGGCCAGAAACCCTACGAGCAGTACTTC	CASSLAGQKPYEQYF
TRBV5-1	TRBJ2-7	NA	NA	TGCGCCAGCAGCTCGGCGGGCTACGAGCAGTACTTC	CASSSAGYEQYF
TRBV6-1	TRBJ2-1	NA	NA	TGTGCCAGCTTGAAGGGGCTCTACAATGAGCAGTTCTTC	CASLKGLYNEQFF
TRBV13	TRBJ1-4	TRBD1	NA	TGTGCCAGCGGTATCAGGGGGACAGGGGGTGAAAAACTGTTTTTT	CASGIRGTGGEKLFF
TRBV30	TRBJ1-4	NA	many	TGTGCCTGGAGTGTTAGCGCAGGGGCATGGGAAAAACTGTTTTTT	CAWSVSAGAWEKLFF
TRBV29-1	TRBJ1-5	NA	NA	TGCAGCGTTGCTGATCCCCAGGCCCAGCATTTT	CSVADPQAQHF
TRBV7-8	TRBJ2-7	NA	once	TGTGCCAGCAGCTTAGGTCCAGGGACCTACGAGCAGTACTTC	CASSLGPGTYEQYF
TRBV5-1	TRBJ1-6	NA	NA	TGCGCCAGCAGCCAACGTTTCGATAATTCACCCCTCCACTTT	CASSQRFDNSPLHF
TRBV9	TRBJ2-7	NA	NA	TGTGCCAGCAGCGTAGGCAGCGTCACCTACGAGCAGTACTTC	CASSVGSVTYEQYF
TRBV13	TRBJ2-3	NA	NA	TGTGCCAGCAGCTTAATACGATTCACAGATACGCAGTATTTT	CASSLIRFTDTQYF
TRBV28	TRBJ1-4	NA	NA	TGTGCCAGCAGCCTAGCAGGGGTAACTAATGAAAAACTGTTTTTT	CASSLAGVTNEKLFF
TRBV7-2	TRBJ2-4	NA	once	TGTGCCAGCAGCTTATCAGGGGCGGACTCCAAAAACATTCAGTACTTC	CASSLSGADSKNIQYF
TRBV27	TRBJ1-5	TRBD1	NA	TGTGCCAGCAGAAGGACAGGGCCGGGAGGGGGTAATCAGCCCCAGCATTTT	CASRRTGPGGGNQPQHF
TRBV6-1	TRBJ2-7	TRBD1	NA	TGTGCCAGCACCGGCACGGGACAGGGTGGCGAGCAGTACTTC	CASTGTGQGGEQYF
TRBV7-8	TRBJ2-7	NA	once	TGTGCCAGCAGCTTGGTCGGGGGAGCCTACGAGCAGTACTTC	CASSLVGGAYEQYF
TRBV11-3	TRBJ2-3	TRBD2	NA	TGTGCCAGCAGCTCGTTAGCGGGGGGACCGTCAGATACGCAGTATTTT	CASSSLAGGPSDTQYF
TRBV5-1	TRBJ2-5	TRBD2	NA	TGCGCCAGCAGCGACGGACTAGGAAGGGCGACCCAGTACTTC	CASSDGLGRATQYF
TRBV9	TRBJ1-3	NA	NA	TGTGCCAGCAGCGTAGAGGCGGTCGGAAACACCATATATTTT	CASSVEAVGNTIYF
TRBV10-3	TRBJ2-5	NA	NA	TGTGCCATCAGTGGGGAGGAGACCCAGTACTTC	CAISGEETQYF
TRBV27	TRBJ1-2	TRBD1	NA	TGTGCCAGCAGTCTTGAGGGGGCGCGGGGCTACACCTTC	CASSLEGARGYTF
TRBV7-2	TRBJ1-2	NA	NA	TGTGCCAGCAGCACAGGATCTAACTATGGCTACACCTTC	CASSTGSNYGYTF
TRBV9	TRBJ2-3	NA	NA	TGTGCCAGCAGCCCCCAGGGGATTAGCACAGATACGCAGTATTTT	CASSPQGISTDTQYF
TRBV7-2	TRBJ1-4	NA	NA	TGTGCCAGCAGCTTTTTGACTGGCGAACTGTTTTTT	CASSFLTGELFF
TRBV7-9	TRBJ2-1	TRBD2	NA	TGTGCCAGCGGACCTAGCGGAGGGTCCAATGAGCAGTTCTTC	CASGPSGGSNEQFF
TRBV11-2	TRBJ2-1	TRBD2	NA	TGTGCCAGCAGCCTAGGGACTAGCGGGGGAGTGGGCAATGAGCAGTTCTTC	CASSLGTSGGVGNEQFF
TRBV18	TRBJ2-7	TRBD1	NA	TGTGCCAGCTCACCTGACAGGGACACCTACGAGCAGTACTTC	CASSPDRDTYEQYF